This T cell receptor (beta chain) emerged from a study of shared T cell receptors in the human thymus. The repertoire was sequenced with immunoSEQ multiplex PCR; TCRdb's copy has only in-frame clones and lacks some. Here the sample spans 450,000 to 650,000 clones, around 78% being singletons. CDR1 is SGHNT, CDR2 YYREEE, per germline (reference sequence). The CDR3 runs 14 residues. V lost 9 bases and J 5 bases, leaving 21 bases between the germline ends. The sample was also linked to a second study, of human thymus T cells. That report notes: In corrective heart surgery, resections were taken, and these provided the thymus tissue. As related research reported, thymic repertoires overlapped highly among unrelated individuals.

The specimen was thymocytes. J is TRBJ2-7 and V is TRBV5-4; D is perhaps TRBD1 (6 bases). The receptor comes from a boy younger than two with a congenital heart defect. CDR3 sequence reads: CATGRARGGHEQYF. As DNA, the CDR3 is TGTGCCACCGGCAGGGCCAGGGGCGGCCACGAGCAGTACTTC.